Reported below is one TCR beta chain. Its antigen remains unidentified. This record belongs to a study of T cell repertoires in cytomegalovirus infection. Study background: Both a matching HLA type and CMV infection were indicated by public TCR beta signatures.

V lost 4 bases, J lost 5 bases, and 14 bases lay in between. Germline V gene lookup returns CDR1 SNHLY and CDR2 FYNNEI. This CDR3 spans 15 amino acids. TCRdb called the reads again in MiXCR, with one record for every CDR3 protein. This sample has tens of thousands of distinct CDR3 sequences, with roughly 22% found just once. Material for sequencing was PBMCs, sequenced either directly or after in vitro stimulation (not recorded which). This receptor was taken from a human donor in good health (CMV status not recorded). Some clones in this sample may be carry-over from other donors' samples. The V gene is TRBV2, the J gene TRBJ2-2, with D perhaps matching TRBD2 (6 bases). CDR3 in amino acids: CASSGTGVGTGELFF. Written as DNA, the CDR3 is TGTGCCAGCAGTGGTACGGGAGTTGGGACCGGGGAGCTGTTTTTT.